Each of the 3 T cell receptor beta chains below was sequenced from the same sample in a study of T-cell reconstitution after alpha-beta-depleted transplantation in children. The library targeted TCRbeta and was prepared with unique molecular identifiers. TCRdb passed the PCR reads through MiXCR, listing each CDR3 protein once. The table records some 600,000 distinct CDR3 sequences, roughly 13% of them present only once. This specimen consisted of PBMCs, mostly from graft donor cells, obtained 360 days after TCRalphabeta/CD19-depleted stem cell transplant. The receptors were gathered from a male patient younger than 18 who had a stem cell transplant for acute myeloid leukemia, so the T cells may come from the graft donor.

This clonotype was observed a few times. The chain employs TRBV12-3 or TRBV12-4 and TRBJ2-7; TRBD1 is a possible D gene (5 bases). Trimming cost V 5 bases and J 1 base, with 15 bases left between them. This CDR3 comprises 15 residues. The CDR3 coding sequence is TGTGCCAGCAGTCCTCTCCGACAGCCTTCCTACGAGCAGTACTTC. It is translated as CASSPLRQPSYEQYF.

The chain combines TRBV29-1 with TRBJ2-7; 13 nucleotides match TRBD2. The CDR3 is 14 residues long. The V gene's germline CDR1 is SQVTM and CDR2 ANQGSEA. The J segment lost 4 bases and the V segment lost 7 bases, leaving 7 bases of the junction unmatched. Here the CDR3 reads CSALELAGGYEQYF. Written as DNA, the CDR3 is TGCAGCGCCCTAGAACTAGCGGGAGGGTACGAGCAGTACTTC.

This clonotype was observed many times. This chain uses TRBV25-1 with TRBJ2-7; 7 nucleotides align to TRBD1. The CDR3 is 13 amino acids. Trimming cost V 4 bases and J 6 bases; bases outside gene matches: 6. Per germline, CDR1 MGHDK and CDR2 SYGVNS. As DNA, the CDR3 is TGTGCCAGCAGTGTGACAGGGTCGGGCGAGCAGTACTTC. Protein sequence: CASSVTGSGEQYF.